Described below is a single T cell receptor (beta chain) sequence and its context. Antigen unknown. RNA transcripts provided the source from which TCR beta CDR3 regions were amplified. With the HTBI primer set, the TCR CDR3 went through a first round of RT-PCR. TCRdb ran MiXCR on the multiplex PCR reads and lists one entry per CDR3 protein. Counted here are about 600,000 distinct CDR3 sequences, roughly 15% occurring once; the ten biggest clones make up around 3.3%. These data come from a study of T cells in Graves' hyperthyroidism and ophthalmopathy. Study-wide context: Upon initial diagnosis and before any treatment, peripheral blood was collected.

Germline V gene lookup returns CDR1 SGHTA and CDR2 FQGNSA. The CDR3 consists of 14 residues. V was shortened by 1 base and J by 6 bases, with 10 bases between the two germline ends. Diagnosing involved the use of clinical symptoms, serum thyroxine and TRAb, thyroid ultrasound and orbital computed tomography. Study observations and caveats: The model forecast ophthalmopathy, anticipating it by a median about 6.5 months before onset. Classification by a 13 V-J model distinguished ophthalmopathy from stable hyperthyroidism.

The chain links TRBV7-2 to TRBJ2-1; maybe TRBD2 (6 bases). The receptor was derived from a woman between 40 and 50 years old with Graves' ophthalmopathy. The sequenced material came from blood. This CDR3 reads CASSLVGTSNEQFF. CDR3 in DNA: TGTGCCAGCAGCTTAGTGGGGACTTCCAATGAGCAGTTCTTC.